This TCR beta chain originates from a study of blood T cell repertoires in COVID-19. Study overall: Sites in the United States, Italy and Spain provided acute and convalescent COVID-19 samples. T cells, B-cell-depleted T cells, or PBMCs supplied cDNA or gDNA.

Original analysis: Cell counts per sample came from amplifying reference gene primers. Libraries were prepared by immunoSEQ multiplex PCR; TCRdb keeps only in-frame clonotypes and omits some of them. The DNA was the basis for D and trimming; V, J and clone size are from that table. Here the sample spans just under 350,000 clones, more than 70% being singletons. The CDR3 loop spans 14 amino acids. V lost 7 bases, J lost 2 bases, and 6 bases stayed unmatched. Per the germline V gene, CDR1 is LGHDT and CDR2 is YNNKEL (reference sequence). Sequenced sample: peripheral blood. This TCR was recovered from a man aged 30-40 years with active or convalescent COVID-19. This chain connects TRBV3-1 (or the pseudogene TRBV3-2) to TRBJ2-3; the match to TRBD2 covers 7 bases. In nucleotides, the CDR3 is TGTGCCAGCACGACTAGCAGATTCACAGATACGCAGTATTTT. This codes for CASTTSRFTDTQYF.